This entry lists 23 T cell receptor beta chains sequenced from one sample in a study of T cell responses to AZD1222 COVID-19 vaccine (dated by TCRdb to the early 2020s). The method behind the library was the immunoSEQ multiplex PCR assay. The source is immuneACCESS, and TCRdb retained only in-frame sequences with V and J called. Part of the clones is not carried over; for the studies checked, unresolved V genes explain less than half of this, and the remainder is unexplained. Counted in this sample were 120,000 to 150,000 clones; roughly 89% of them appeared once. The leading ten clones occupy about 6% of the sample. Explained via the paper, the time point label denotes: baseline before first vaccination. Sequencing was performed on peripheral blood, taken on day 0 of AZD1222 vaccination. The receptors stem from an adult in good health.

This clone occurred once. The chain has TRBV5-1 and TRBJ1-1; D may be TRBD1 (6 bases). This CDR3 spans 16 amino acids. Germline V gene data show CDR1 as SGHRS and CDR2 as YFSETQ. The ends were cut back, 2 bases at V and 11 bases at J, with 25 bases in the middle. CDR3: CASSLGFSQIDRRAFF. The CDR3 nucleotides read TGCGCCAGCAGCTTAGGGTTCTCCCAAATCGACAGGCGGGCTTTCTTT. The full variable domain, with the rest looked up from reference TRBV5-1 and TRBJ1-1, is KAGVTQTPRYLIKTRGQQVTLSCSPISGHRSVSWYQQTPGQGLQFLFEYFSETQRNKGNFPGRFSGRQFSNSRSEMNVSTLELGDSALYLCASSLGFSQIDRRAFFGQGTRLTVV.

The chain employs TRBV11-2 and TRBJ1-2, with D possibly TRBD1 on 6 matching bases. CDR3 size: 14 residues. Germline CDR1 SGHAT, CDR2 FQNNGV. Trimming took 3 bases from V and 13 from J, leaving 21 bases between them. CDR3 in DNA: TGTGCCAGCAGCTTTAACTTAGTCGGAGGAGGGGGCACCTTC. Translating it yields CASSFNLVGGGGTF.

V is TRBV28 and J is TRBJ2-7; no reliable D call. Germline V gene sequence: CDR1 MDHEN, CDR2 SYDVKM. The CDR3 totals 11 residues. The V and J ends lost 2 bases and 5 bases respectively, with 4 bases between them. CDR3 sequence: CASSLAHEQYF. The CDR3 bases are TGTGCCAGCAGTTTAGCCCACGAGCAGTACTTC.

This clone appeared once. The chain joins TRBV11-3 to TRBJ1-2, with D hard to call. The CDR3 length is 12 residues. With 0 bases removed from V and 5 bases from J, the gap between germline ends came to 4 bases. Germline lookup yields CDR1 SGHNT and CDR2 YENEEA. DNA for the CDR3: TGTGCCAGCAGCTTAGAATGGTATGGCTACACCTTC. Protein: CASSLEWYGYTF.

The chain employs TRBV19 and TRBJ1-5, with a possible D match to TRBD1 (5 bases). Germline V gene lookup returns CDR1 LNHDA and CDR2 SQIVND (reference sequence). V dropped 3 bases and J dropped 7 bases, with 10 bases sitting between them. The CDR3 runs to 13 residues. In DNA, the CDR3 is TGTGCCAGTAGTATTGAGAGGGGACAGCCCCAGCATTTT. This translates into CASSIERGQPQHF. Looking up the rest from reference TRBV19 and TRBJ1-5 gives the full variable domain: DGGITQSPKYLFRKEGQNVTLSCEQNLNHDAMYWYRQDPGQGLRLIYYSQIVNDFQKGDIAEGYSVSREKKESFPLTVTSAQKNPTAFYLCASSIERGQPQHFGDGTRLSIL.

The rearrangement uses TRBV28 and TRBJ1-1; weak D call: TRBD1 (5 bases). CDR3 length: 13 residues. Trimming removed 7 bases from V and 3 bases from J, with 12 bases in between. Germline V gene lookup returns CDR1 MDHEN and CDR2 SYDVKM. CDR3 loop: CASTKGWYTEAFF. Written as DNA, the CDR3 is TGTGCCAGCACCAAGGGGTGGTACACTGAAGCTTTCTTT.

This rearrangement joins TRBV7-9 to TRBJ1-1, with D perhaps TRBD1 (6 bases). V was trimmed by 6 bases and J by 7 bases, leaving 21 bases between them. The CDR3 has 15 residues. CDR1 is SEHNR and CDR2 is FQNEAQ in the germline V gene (reference sequence). The chain's CDR3 is CASSSRGGQHIEAFF. The CDR3 DNA sequence: TGTGCCAGCAGTTCCCGGGGCGGACAGCATATTGAAGCTTTCTTT.

This chain joins TRBV30 and TRBJ1-5; D is ambiguous. The V and J ends lost 1 base and 4 bases respectively, with 8 bases between them. Germline assignment: CDR1 GTSNPN and CDR2 SVGIG (reference sequence). The CDR3 loop spans 13 amino acids. The CDR3 bases are TGTGCCTGGAGTGATCGGAGGAATCAGCCCCAGCATTTT. Its translation: CAWSDRRNQPQHF.

The chain carries TRBV24-1 and TRBJ2-2, with 8 positions matching TRBD1. The ends lost 7 bases at V and 4 bases at J; junction bases unmatched: 7. The CDR3 runs to 15 residues. Germline V gene data show CDR1 as KGHDR and CDR2 as SFDVKD. The CDR3 DNA reads as TGTGCCACCAGAGGAACAGGGGGACCCACCGGGGAGCTGTTTTTT. It codes for CATRGTGGPTGELFF.

V and J are TRBV29-1 and TRBJ2-7; D is perhaps TRBD1 or TRBD2 (6 bases each). The V and J ends lost 1 base and 7 bases respectively, with 14 bases between them. Germline V lookup: CDR1 SQVTM, CDR2 ANQGSEA. The CDR3 runs to 13 residues. The CDR3 nucleotides are TGCAGCGTTGAAGTTTGGGGGGCTGGGGAGCAGTACTTC. Its protein is CSVEVWGAGEQYF.

The gene calls are TRBV9 and TRBJ2-3, with a possible D match to TRBD1 (5 bases). From germline, CDR1 is SGDLS and CDR2 YYNGEE. The CDR3 is 13 amino acids. With 3 bases removed from V and 2 bases from J, the gap between germline ends came to 7 bases. CDR3 region: CASSGQITDTQYF. As DNA, the CDR3 is TGTGCCAGCAGCGGACAGATCACAGATACGCAGTATTTT.

The sample holds a few counts of this clone. The same CDR3 arises from other DNA sequences in this sample as well. The genes are TRBV5-1 and TRBJ1-2, with unresolved D. The CDR3 is 11 amino acids. V lost 0 bases and J lost 7, with 4 bases in between. Germline V gene data show CDR1 as SGHRS and CDR2 as YFSETQ. The CDR3: CASSLGSGYTF. In DNA form, the CDR3 reads TGCGCCAGCAGCTTGGGGAGTGGCTACACCTTC.

This clone was detected once. This chain connects TRBV4-1 to TRBJ2-2, with 9 bases that match TRBD2. The CDR3 is 15 residues long. In germline, CDR1 is MGHRA, CDR2 YSYEKL. V shed 5 bases and J 3 bases; nucleotides not matched to a gene: 4. The CDR3 loop reads CASSKAGGDTGELFF. The CDR3 DNA reads TGCGCCAGCAGCAAAGCGGGAGGCGACACCGGGGAGCTGTTTTTT.

J is TRBJ1-2 and V is TRBV28; 7 bases agree with TRBD1. Germline assignment: CDR1 MDHEN and CDR2 SYDVKM. V lost 5 bases and J lost 7; bases outside the gene matches: 16. The length of the CDR3 is 16 residues. CDR3 region: CASSPRKGALGLGYTF. DNA for the CDR3: TGTGCCAGCAGTCCTCGAAAGGGGGCTCTAGGACTTGGCTACACCTTC.

The rearrangement uses TRBV11-3 and TRBJ1-4; D is ambiguous. Trimming left V 6 bases short and J 6 bases short, with 23 bases between. This CDR3 comprises 17 residues. Per the germline V gene, CDR1 is SGHNT and CDR2 is YENEEA. CDR3 loop: CASRSPANRWYYEKLFF. CDR3 coding DNA: TGTGCCAGCAGAAGCCCAGCCAACAGATGGTACTATGAAAAACTGTTTTTT. The full variable domain, rest sourced from reference TRBV11-3 and TRBJ1-4, is EAGVVQSPRYKIIEKKQPVAFWCNPISGHNTLYWYLQNLGQGPELLIRYENEEAVDDSQLPKDRFSAERLKGVDSTLKIQPAELGDSAVYLCASRSPANRWYYEKLFFGSGTQLSVL.

V gene TRBV6-2 or TRBV6-3 combines with J gene TRBJ2-6, with D possibly being TRBD1 or TRBD2 (6 bases each). Trimming took 4 bases from V and 3 from J, leaving 10 bases between them. Germline lookup yields CDR1 MNHEY and CDR2 SVGEGT. This CDR3 has 15 amino acids. For the CDR3, the DNA is TGTGCCAGCAGTTCCGGGGGCGGTGGGGCCAACGTCCTGACTTTC. It translates to CASSSGGGGANVLTF.

The chain couples TRBV19 to TRBJ2-1; D not resolved. Trimming took 1 base from V and 9 from J, leaving 16 bases between them. The CDR3 sequence is 15 residues long. Per germline, CDR1 LNHDA and CDR2 SQIVND (reference sequence). The CDR3 spells CASSIVAAPHGEQFF. The CDR3 coding sequence is TGTGCCAGTAGTATAGTAGCCGCGCCTCACGGTGAGCAGTTCTTC.

This chain connects TRBV5-8 to TRBJ1-5; no definite D call. The CDR3 is made up of 14 amino acids. Between the trimmed V and J ends, which lost 2 bases and 6 bases, there was a span of 12 bases. Per the germline V gene, CDR1 is SGHTS and CDR2 is YDEGEE. The CDR3: CASSLGRVFQPQHF. The CDR3, as DNA: TGTGCCAGCAGCTTAGGTCGGGTTTTTCAGCCCCAGCATTTT.

This clone was seen once. V and J are TRBV9 and TRBJ1-1; D not resolved. The germline V and J ends were trimmed by 9 bases and 3 bases, with 12 bases remaining between them. This CDR3 region has 12 residues. The germline gives CDR1 SGDLS, CDR2 YYNGEE. The CDR3 protein is CATLGGDTEAFF. For the CDR3, the DNA is TGTGCCACCTTGGGTGGAGACACTGAAGCTTTCTTT.

This clone was seen once. The rearrangement links TRBV5-1 to TRBJ2-3, with 7 bases fitting TRBD2. The germline V gene has CDR1 SGHRS and CDR2 YFSETQ. CDR3 length: 16 residues. With V trimmed by 2 bases and J by 2 bases, 8 bases remained unmatched. CDR3 protein: CASSLRLAALTDTQYF. Written as DNA, the CDR3 is TGCGCCAGCAGCTTACGACTAGCCGCTCTCACAGATACGCAGTATTTT.

The rearrangement uses TRBV24-1 and TRBJ1-2; no reliable D call. Per the germline V gene, CDR1 is KGHDR and CDR2 is SFDVKD. The ends were cut back, 2 bases at V and 6 bases at J, with 12 bases in the middle. CDR3 size: 14 residues. In DNA form, the CDR3 reads TGTGCCACCAGTGATTGGTCAGCGGGCGATGGCTACACCTTC. Its protein product is CATSDWSAGDGYTF.

V usage is TRBV11-3 and J usage is TRBJ2-7; D not certain. CDR1 is SGHNT and CDR2 is YENEEA in the germline V gene. Trimming cost V 5 bases and J 6 bases, with 11 bases left between them. The CDR3 sequence is 12 residues long. The CDR3 bases are TGTGCCAGCAGCGGGCGGCGAGGCGAGCAGTACTTC. Translation: CASSGRRGEQYF.

This clone was recorded once. This chain uses TRBV5-1 with TRBJ2-5, with D unresolved. The germline CDR1 and CDR2 sequences are SGHRS and YFSETQ. The ends were cut back, 2 bases at V and 3 bases at J, with 2 bases in the middle. The CDR3 sequence is 11 residues long. Written as DNA, the CDR3 is TGCGCCAGCAGCTTTAAAGAGACCCAGTACTTC. Its translation is CASSFKETQYF.